The 8 T cell receptor beta chains presented below share a single source sample, sequenced in a study of T-cell reconstitution after alpha-beta-depleted transplantation in children. The authors prepared the TCRbeta library with unique molecular identifiers. TCRdb used MiXCR to reprocess the PCR reads, holding one entry per CDR3 protein. Of about 830,000 distinct CDR3 sequences in the sample, 15% to 20% were seen once. Sequenced material: PBMCs, mostly from graft donor cells, taken 360 days after TCRalphabeta/CD19-depleted stem cell transplant. The receptor set was obtained from a male patient between 10 and 17 years old who had a stem cell transplant for acute lymphoblastic leukemia, so the T cells may come from the graft donor.

This clonotype showed up just a few times. The CDR3 region is CASSMGGDHNEQFF. Here the CDR3 DNA reads TGTGCCAGCAGCATGGGAGGGGATCACAATGAGCAGTTCTTC. This chain connects TRBV7-3 to TRBJ2-1; 7 bases align to TRBD2. Germline CDR1 and CDR2: SGHTA and FQGTGA. The J segment lost 5 bases and the V segment lost 5 bases, leaving 6 bases of the junction unmatched. This CDR3 has 14 amino acids. The full variable domain, in which reference TRBV7-3 and TRBJ2-1 provide the parts outside the CDR3, is GAGVSQTPSNKVTEKGKYVELRCDPISGHTALYWYRQSLGQGPEFLIYFQGTGAADDSGLPNDRFFAVRPEGSVSTLKIQRTERGDSAVYLCASSMGGDHNEQFFGPGTRLTVL.

The chain uses TRBV18 and TRBJ2-3; 7 nucleotides match TRBD1. The CDR3 has 17 amino acids. V was clipped by 4 bases and J by 2 bases; unmatched bases: 12. Germline CDR1 KGHSH, CDR2 LQKENI. The DNA of the CDR3 is TGTGCCAGCTCACGGAACCGAGGGGGCCTTAACACAGATACGCAGTATTTT. It codes for CASSRNRGGLNTDTQYF. Full variable domain (remainder filled in from reference TRBV18 and TRBJ2-3): NAGVMQNPRHLVRRRGQEARLRCSPMKGHSHVYWYRQLPEEGLKFMVYLQKENIIDESGMPKERFSAEFPKEGPSILRIQQVVRGDSAAYFCASSRNRGGLNTDTQYFGPGTRLTVL.

The chain uses TRBV6-1 and TRBJ2-1; possible D gene TRBD2, 5 bases. The CDR3 covers 13 residues. The germline V gene encodes CDR1 MNHNS and CDR2 SASEGT. Deletions cut 8 bases from V and 10 bases from J, with 18 bases between. The CDR3 DNA is TGTGCCAGCTGCGTAGGAGGCGAGGAGGAGCAGTTCTTC. It translates to CASCVGGEEEQFF.

V and J are TRBV4-1 and TRBJ2-7, with D uncertain. Trimming removed 0 bases from V and 3 bases from J, with 18 bases in between. CDR3 length equals 17 residues. Looked up from germline, CDR1 is MGHRA and CDR2 is YSYEKL. This CDR3 reads CASSQDATAGNSYEQYF. In nucleotides, the CDR3 is TGCGCCAGCAGCCAAGATGCTACAGCTGGGAATAGCTACGAGCAGTACTTC.

This clonotype was counted between two and nine times. This chain's CDR3 is CASGPTGYNEQFF. CDR3 sequence (DNA): TGTGCTAGTGGCCCGACAGGGTACAATGAGCAGTTCTTC. The gene calls are TRBV12-5 and TRBJ2-1; 7 bases are shared with TRBD1. The CDR3 loop spans 13 amino acids. Germline CDR1 is LGHNT and CDR2 is FRNRAP. The ends lost 6 bases at V and 4 bases at J; junction bases unmatched: 3.

The CDR3 protein is CASSLMSSGNTIYF. The DNA for the CDR3 is TGTGCCAGCAGCTTAATGAGCTCTGGAAACACCATATATTTT. This rearrangement joins TRBV7-2 to TRBJ1-3; D uncertain. The ends were cut back, 2 bases at V and 0 bases at J, with 5 bases in the middle. The CDR3 extends over 14 amino acids. CDR1 and CDR2 (germline): SGHTA, FQGNSA.

On this clonotype itself: Mismatch with germline at one junction end may stem from a read error. The chain combines TRBV20-1 with TRBJ2-1; D may be TRBD2 (6 bases). Germline V gene data show CDR1 as DFQATT and CDR2 as SNEGSKA (reference sequence). The CDR3 is 8 amino acids. The CDR3 loop is CSAQTRIF. The DNA for the CDR3 is TGCAGTGCCCAGACTAGAATATTC.

The sample holds many counts of this clonotype. V gene TRBV4-1 combines with J gene TRBJ2-1; D is unresolved. CDR3 length equals 12 residues. Per the germline V gene, CDR1 is MGHRA and CDR2 is YSYEKL. Trimming took 1 base from V and 4 from J, leaving 2 bases between them. DNA of the CDR3: TGCGCCAGCAGCCAAGTATACAATGAGCAGTTCTTC. This translates into CASSQVYNEQFF.